The entry below describes one TCR beta chain. Its target is not known. The data were obtained in a study of cytomegalovirus exposure and HLA in healthy donors. Whole-study findings and limits: Most TCR beta V segments were productive about 87% or about 30% of the time in an earlier analysis.

Vbeta (60) and Jbeta (13) primers were used in the PCR. Here immunoSEQ multiplex PCR was the method, and the copy in TCRdb shows in-frame clones only, minus some. The repertoire includes 140,000 or so clones, about a tenth of them detected once, and 1.5% to 2% sits in the top ten. This clonotype was obtained from a male donor in good health and CMV-seronegative. The sample comprised PBMCs.

The CDR3 sequence: CASSVEDLTYEQYF. The CDR3, as DNA: TGTGCCAGCAGTGTGGAAGACTTAACCTACGAGCAGTACTTC. The V call is TRBV2, the J call TRBJ2-5, with D unresolved. The DNA end is a closer match to TRBJ2-7, so the J assignment may be wrong. The CDR3 is 14 residues long. Germline V CDR1 and CDR2: SNHLY, FYNNEI.